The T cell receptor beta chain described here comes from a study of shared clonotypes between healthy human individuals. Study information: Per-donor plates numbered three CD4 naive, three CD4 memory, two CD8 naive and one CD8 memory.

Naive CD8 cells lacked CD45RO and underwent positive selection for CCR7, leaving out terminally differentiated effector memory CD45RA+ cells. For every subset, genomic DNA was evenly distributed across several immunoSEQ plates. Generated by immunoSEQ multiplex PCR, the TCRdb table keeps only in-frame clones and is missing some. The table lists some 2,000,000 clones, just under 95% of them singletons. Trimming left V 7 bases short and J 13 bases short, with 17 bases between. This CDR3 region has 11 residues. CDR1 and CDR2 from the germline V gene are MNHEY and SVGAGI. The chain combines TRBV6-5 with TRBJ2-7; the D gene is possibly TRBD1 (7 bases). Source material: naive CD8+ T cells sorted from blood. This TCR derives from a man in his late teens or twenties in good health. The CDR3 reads CASTTGDRVYF. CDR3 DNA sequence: TGTGCCAGCACCACGGGAGACAGGGTCTACTTC.